The clone carrying this T cell receptor (beta chain) came up a few times. The antigen is not known. One entry per CDR3 protein, called by TCRdb with MiXCR from the 5' RACE reads. The sample carries 300,000 to 350,000 distinct CDR3 sequences, about 14% recorded once. This specimen belongs to a study of CD8 T cells in ankylosing spondylitis. General study results and limits: Apparently characteristic of ankylosing spondylitis blood was a TCR beta motif (about 8 highly homologous variants).

Trimming took 5 bases from V and 4 from J; bases not matched to a gene: 12. This CDR3 is built from 17 residues. Germline-derived CDR1 and CDR2 are LGHNT and FRNRAP. This rearrangement joins TRBV12-5 to TRBJ2-1; 9 positions agree with TRBD2. This TCR derives from a male donor with ankylosing spondylitis or in good health (not recorded which). Sequenced: blood, either unsorted or a sorted T cell fraction (not recorded which). CDR3 sequence reads: CASGPRGGGLRYNEQFF. The CDR3 nucleotides read TGTGCTAGTGGTCCCCGCGGGGGGGGACTTCGATACAATGAGCAGTTCTTC.